What follows are 31 T cell receptor beta chains derived from one specimen sequenced in a study of cytomegalovirus exposure and HLA in healthy donors. Primers for the PCR totalled 60 Vbeta and 13 Jbeta. Repertoires were generated with immunoSEQ multiplex PCR, while TCRdb's copy carries only in-frame clones and drops some. The sample carries around 130,000 clones, around three quarters recorded once. Source material: PBMCs. These receptors were obtained from a woman in her 50s in good health and CMV-seronegative.

V and J are TRBV4-1 and TRBJ2-3, with TRBD1 matching over 8 bases. In germline, CDR1 is MGHRA, CDR2 YSYEKL. This CDR3 has 18 residues. Trimming took 1 base from V and 3 from J; bases not matched to a gene: 12. CDR3 region: CASSQGVRKQGGTDTQYF. The CDR3 coding sequence is TGCGCCAGCAGCCAAGGGGTCAGAAAACAGGGGGGAACAGATACGCAGTATTTT.

This clone was seen a few times. The genes are TRBV7-9 and TRBJ1-1; D is unresolved. Germline lookup yields CDR1 SEHNR and CDR2 FQNEAQ (reference sequence). The CDR3 runs to 13 residues. V was clipped by 5 bases and J by 4 bases, with 11 bases between them. This CDR3 is CASSPYAGTEAFF. The CDR3 DNA follows: TGTGCCAGCAGCCCTTACGCGGGCACTGAAGCTTTCTTT.

CDR3 sequence reads: CASSGGRVRSPPYEQYV. The CDR3 DNA is TGTGCCAGCAGTGGCGGGAGGGTTCGGTCCCCCCCCTACGAGCAGTACGTC. The chain links TRBV6-1 to TRBJ2-7, with 9 nucleotides matching TRBD2. The germline gives CDR1 MNHNS, CDR2 SASEGT. Trimming took 4 bases from V and 2 from J; bases not matched to a gene: 12. There are 17 residues in the CDR3.

This clone has a handful of counts. The rearrangement uses TRBV2 and TRBJ2-1; tentative D call: TRBD2 (6 bases). This CDR3 has 14 amino acids. V lost 1 base and J 7 bases, leaving 11 bases between the germline ends. Germline loops: CDR1 SNHLY, CDR2 FYNNEI. CDR3 residues: CASSEVRGSNEQFF. The DNA for the CDR3 is TGTGCCAGCAGTGAAGTCCGGGGGAGTAATGAGCAGTTCTTC.

The chain employs TRBV7-9 and TRBJ1-1; tentatively, D is TRBD1 (6 bases). Trimming stripped 6 bases from V and 4 bases from J, with 21 bases between. Looked up from germline, CDR1 is SEHNR and CDR2 is FQNEAQ (reference sequence). CDR3 length: 16 residues. As DNA, the CDR3 is TGTGCCAGCAGGGCCGGGGGGGGGCTGGGTCTCACTGAAGCTTTCTTT. As protein: CASRAGGGLGLTEAFF.

In this sample, this clone turned up a few times. The chain has TRBV9 and TRBJ2-1; 9 nucleotides align to TRBD2. J lost 9 bases, V lost 3 bases, and 7 bases had no gene match. Per the germline V gene, CDR1 is SGDLS and CDR2 is YYNGEE. The length of the CDR3 is 14 residues. The CDR3 DNA is TGTGCCAGCAGCGCGGGACTAGCACTAGGTGAGCAGTTCTTC. Protein: CASSAGLALGEQFF.

V usage is TRBV4-2 and J usage is TRBJ2-7; D is perhaps TRBD2 (6 bases). V shed 4 bases and J shed 2 bases, with 30 bases lying between them. CDR3 length: 20 residues. CDR1 is LGHNA, CDR2 YNFKEQ, per germline. The DNA for the CDR3 is TGTGCCAGCAGCCCCTTAGAGCGAGGAGGTAGGCTAGCGATTCCCTACGAGCAGTACTTC. This translates into CASSPLERGGRLAIPYEQYF.

The chain uses TRBV5-1 and TRBJ2-7, with D possibly matching TRBD2 (6 bases). This CDR3 has 17 amino acids. The ends were cut back, 0 bases at V and 4 bases at J, with 20 bases in the middle. Germline-derived CDR1 and CDR2 are SGHRS and YFSETQ. The CDR3 DNA reads as TGCGCCAGCAGCTTGGCCGGGCAAGTCGGGAGCGCATACGAGCAGTACTTC. Protein product: CASSLAGQVGSAYEQYF.

J is TRBJ1-1 and V is TRBV11-3; D might be TRBD1 (6 bases). CDR1 is SGHNT, CDR2 YENEEA, per germline. Trimming took 7 bases from V and 1 from J, leaving 10 bases between them. There are 13 residues in the CDR3. The CDR3 region is CASKGVGNTEAFF. DNA of the CDR3: TGTGCCAGCAAGGGGGTTGGGAACACTGAAGCTTTCTTT.

Only one count was recorded for this clone. The J gene is TRBJ1-1, the V gene TRBV13; D gene uncertain. Trimming left V 4 bases short and J 7 bases short, with 10 bases between. Germline CDR1 PRHDT, CDR2 FYEKMQ (reference sequence). The CDR3 has 12 amino acids. CDR3: CASSSHPYEAFF. The CDR3 DNA reads as TGTGCCAGCAGCTCTCACCCCTATGAAGCTTTCTTT.

The V and J genes are TRBV6-5 and TRBJ2-2, with 8 bases fitting TRBD2. Per the germline V gene, CDR1 is MNHEY and CDR2 is SVGAGI. The J segment lost 3 bases and the V segment lost 7 bases, leaving 7 bases of the junction unmatched. CDR3 length: 15 amino acids. The CDR3 spells CASKGLADYTGELFF. The CDR3 nucleotides read TGTGCCAGCAAAGGACTAGCAGATTACACCGGGGAGCTGTTTTTT.

This clone has more than one count but fewer than ten. V usage is TRBV4-2 and J usage is TRBJ1-4; D is ambiguous. The CDR3 contains 14 residues. Per the germline V gene, CDR1 is LGHNA and CDR2 is YNFKEQ. Between the trimmed V and J ends, which lost 2 bases and 0 bases, there was a span of 4 bases. The CDR3 DNA reads TGTGCCAGCAGCCAATCTGCAACTAATGAAAAACTGTTTTTT. Its protein product is CASSQSATNEKLFF.

The V gene is TRBV30, the J gene TRBJ2-4; 9 nucleotides line up with TRBD1. Germline V gives CDR1 GTSNPN, CDR2 SVGIG (reference sequence). The CDR3 consists of 13 residues. V was pared by 5 bases and J by 12 bases, with 11 bases of the junction left unmatched. The CDR3 here is CAWGQGQGPGQYF. CDR3 coding DNA: TGTGCCTGGGGCCAAGGACAGGGGCCCGGTCAGTACTTC. The variable domain in full, completed from reference TRBV30 and TRBJ2-4, reads SQTIHQWPATLVQPVGSPLSLECTVEGTSNPNLYWYRQAAGRGLQLLFYSVGIGQISSEVPQNLSASRPQDRQFILSSKKLLLSDSGFYLCAWGQGQGPGQYFGAGTRLSVL.

This clone has a handful of counts. The gene calls are TRBV6-5 and TRBJ2-3, with D possibly matching TRBD2 (6 bases). Trimming removed 5 bases from V and 4 bases from J, with 16 bases in between. The CDR3 runs to 15 residues. Germline assignment: CDR1 MNHEY and CDR2 SVGAGI. The CDR3 nucleotides read TGTGCCAGCAGTCCCACGGGAGCTGTAGCAGATACGCAGTATTTT. Translation gives CASSPTGAVADTQYF.

There are a few counts of this clone. J is TRBJ1-1 and V is TRBV30, with D hard to call. This CDR3 has 15 amino acids. Between the trimmed V and J ends, which lost 0 bases and 1 base, there was a span of 12 bases. Germline lookup yields CDR1 GTSNPN and CDR2 SVGIG (reference sequence). The CDR3 reads CAWSVPPPGNTEAFF. DNA for the CDR3: TGTGCCTGGAGTGTACCCCCTCCCGGGAACACTGAAGCTTTCTTT. Using reference TRBV30 and TRBJ1-1 for the parts outside the CDR3, the full variable domain is SQTIHQWPATLVQPVGSPLSLECTVEGTSNPNLYWYRQAAGRGLQLLFYSVGIGQISSEVPQNLSASRPQDRQFILSSKKLLLSDSGFYLCAWSVPPPGNTEAFFGQGTRLTVV.

The V and J genes are TRBV5-1 and TRBJ1-1, with 7 bases aligning to TRBD1. CDR1 is SGHRS, CDR2 YFSETQ, per germline. This CDR3 has 14 residues. V shed 1 base, J shed 4 bases, and the junction held 4 bases outside the gene matches. CDR3 amino acids: CASSLQGVVTEAFF. CDR3 sequence (DNA): TGCGCCAGCAGCTTGCAGGGGGTAGTCACTGAAGCTTTCTTT.

The chain is built from TRBV5-1 and TRBJ2-6; D is perhaps TRBD1 (6 bases). V was cut by 2 bases and J by 0 bases, with 12 bases left in between. This CDR3 spans 17 amino acids. Germline CDR1 SGHRS, CDR2 YFSETQ. The CDR3, as DNA: TGCGCCAGCAGCTTACAGGGCCCAAGCTCTGGGGCCAACGTCCTGACTTTC. It is translated as CASSLQGPSSGANVLTF.

The chain links TRBV7-9 to TRBJ1-5; a possible D gene is TRBD1 (5 bases). Germline CDR1 is SEHNR and CDR2 is FQNEAQ (reference sequence). V lost 1 base and J 2 bases, leaving 15 bases between the germline ends. This CDR3 has 17 amino acids. The CDR3 coding sequence is TGTGCCAGCAGCTTAGGGTCCGGGGGAGCTGGCAATCAGCCCCAGCATTTT. Protein: CASSLGSGGAGNQPQHF.

The V gene is TRBV5-4, the J gene TRBJ2-7, with D possibly being TRBD2 (5 bases). Trimming removed 5 bases from V and 3 bases from J, with 21 bases in between. This CDR3 has 16 amino acids. Per germline, CDR1 SGHNT and CDR2 YYREEE (reference sequence). This chain's CDR3 is CASSPAPTRWIYEQYF. The CDR3 bases are TGTGCCAGCAGTCCGGCCCCCACTAGATGGATCTACGAGCAGTACTTC.

The rearrangement uses TRBV6-6 and TRBJ1-3; TRBD1 agrees at 8 bases. Unmatched junction bases numbered 5, after V lost 11 bases and J lost 2 bases. This CDR3 is built from 13 residues. Per the germline V gene, CDR1 is MNHNY and CDR2 is SVGAGI (reference sequence). The CDR3 is CAVMTGAGNTIYF. The DNA of the CDR3 is TGTGCCGTTATGACAGGGGCTGGAAACACCATATATTTT.

The chain uses TRBV4-1 and TRBJ2-2; 13 bases match TRBD2. Germline-derived CDR1 and CDR2 are MGHRA and YSYEKL. This CDR3 contains 19 residues. V dropped 0 bases and J dropped 7; count of bases not matched to a gene: 11. For the CDR3, the DNA is TGCGCCAGCAGCCAAGATCGTGGGCGGACTAGCGGGAGCAGCGGGGAGCTGTTTTTT. It codes for CASSQDRGRTSGSSGELFF.

The chain is built from TRBV15 and TRBJ1-3; D may be TRBD1 (5 bases). V was cut by 3 bases and J by 2 bases, with 11 bases left in between. The CDR3 totals 15 residues. Germline loops: CDR1 LNHNV, CDR2 YYDKDF (reference sequence). The CDR3 protein is CATSSSSRAGNTIYF. Here the CDR3 DNA reads TGTGCCACCAGCAGTTCAAGCAGGGCTGGAAACACCATATATTTT.

This chain connects TRBV18 to TRBJ2-5; perhaps TRBD2 as D (5 bases). The DNA end favors TRBJ2-7, so the J call may be wrong. Looked up from germline, CDR1 is KGHSH and CDR2 is LQKENI. The CDR3 length is 14 residues. This chain's CDR3 is CASSPAGISYEQYF. The CDR3 DNA reads TGTGCCAGCTCACCAGCCGGGATCTCCTACGAGCAGTACTTC.

The chain recombines TRBV4-3 with TRBJ1-2; weak D call: TRBD1 (5 bases). V dropped 4 bases and J dropped 0 bases, with 12 bases sitting between them. The CDR3 covers 15 residues. Germline values: CDR1 LGHNA, CDR2 YSLEER. The CDR3 nucleotides are TGCGCCAGCAGCCTCGACAGATCGGCTAACTATGGCTACACCTTC. As protein: CASSLDRSANYGYTF.

The chain links TRBV4-2 to TRBJ2-2, with 13 positions matching TRBD2. CDR3 length equals 18 residues. J was trimmed by 3 bases and V by 0 bases; bases with no gene match: 4. In germline, CDR1 is LGHNA, CDR2 YNFKEQ. The CDR3 loop is CASSQDALAGGDTGELFF. CDR3 coding DNA: TGTGCCAGCAGCCAAGATGCACTAGCGGGAGGGGACACCGGGGAGCTGTTTTTT.

Of note for this clone: Germline is not matched at one junction end, which may reflect a read error. The chain links TRBV28 to TRBJ1-2, with TRBD1 matching 7 bases. The CDR3 is made up of 12 amino acids. Per the germline V gene, CDR1 is MDHEN and CDR2 is SYDVKM. The DNA for the CDR3 is TGTGCCAGCGCCCGGGACAGCTATGGCTACCCCTTC. Translating it yields CASARDSYGYPF.

This clone was counted once. The chain uses TRBV28 and TRBJ1-3; perhaps TRBD1 as D (5 bases). CDR3 length: 14 residues. The V gene lost 8 bases and the J gene lost 2 bases, with 13 bases spanning the gap. Germline V CDR1 and CDR2: MDHEN, SYDVKM. This CDR3 reads CASHTPGPGNTIYF. The CDR3 nucleotides are TGTGCCAGCCATACCCCAGGGCCTGGAAACACCATATATTTT.

Of note for this clone: A junction end diverges from the germline sequence, so it may reflect a read error. Distinct nucleotide sequences in the sample also encode this CDR3. The rearrangement uses TRBV10-3 and TRBJ2-3; 11 nucleotides align to TRBD2. Germline values: CDR1 ENHRY, CDR2 SYGVKD. CDR3 size: 20 residues. The CDR3 region has the DNA TGTGCCATCAGCGAGTCGAGGCCTAGCGGGAGGCTTACCCAAGCAGATACGCAGTATTTT. Residues: CAISESRPSGRLTQADTQYF.

The rearrangement joins TRBV5-1 to TRBJ2-1; D uncertain. V gave up 4 bases and J gave up 4 bases, with 9 bases separating them. Germline V CDR1 and CDR2: SGHRS, YFSETQ. CDR3 length equals 13 residues. CDR3 amino acids: CASSGPSYNEQFF. CDR3 DNA: TGCGCCAGCAGCGGGCCATCTTACAATGAGCAGTTCTTC.

This chain connects TRBV11-3 to TRBJ2-1; D is uncertain. The germline CDR1 and CDR2 sequences are SGHNT and YENEEA. The length of the CDR3 is 13 residues. The V end lost 4 bases, the J end lost 6 bases, and 10 bases lay between the germline ends. CDR3 sequence (DNA): TGTGCCAGCAGCTCCCGAGGTCCCAATGAGCAGTTCTTC. Residues: CASSSRGPNEQFF.

CDR3 nucleotide sequence: TGTGCCATCACCGCGGAGACAGGGGGAGTTTCTCAAGGGACTGAAGCTTTCTTT. Residues: CAITAETGGVSQGTEAFF. The V gene is TRBV10-3, the J gene TRBJ1-1; 9 positions match TRBD1. The CDR3 is 18 amino acids. J lost 5 bases, V lost 7 bases, and 20 bases had no gene match. Germline-derived CDR1 and CDR2 are ENHRY and SYGVKD.